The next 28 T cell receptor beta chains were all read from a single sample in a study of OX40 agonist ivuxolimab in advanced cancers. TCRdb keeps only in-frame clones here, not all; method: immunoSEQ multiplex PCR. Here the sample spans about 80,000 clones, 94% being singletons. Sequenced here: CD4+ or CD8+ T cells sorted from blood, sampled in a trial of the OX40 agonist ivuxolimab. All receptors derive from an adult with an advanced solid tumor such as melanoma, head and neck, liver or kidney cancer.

The CDR3 loop is CAISEGGLALQETQYF. CDR3 bases: TGTGCCATCAGTGAGGGAGGACTAGCGCTGCAAGAGACCCAGTACTTC. The V and J genes are TRBV10-3 and TRBJ2-5; 9 bases match TRBD2. The CDR3 runs 16 residues. CDR1 is ENHRY, CDR2 SYGVKD, per germline. Trimming at V came to 2 bases and at J to 2 bases, leaving 6 bases not matched to a gene.

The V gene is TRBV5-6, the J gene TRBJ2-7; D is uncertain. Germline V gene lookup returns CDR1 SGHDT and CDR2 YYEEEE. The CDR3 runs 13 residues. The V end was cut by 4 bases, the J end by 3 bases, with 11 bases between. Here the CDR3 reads CASSPGQRYEQYF. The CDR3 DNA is TGTGCCAGCAGCCCCGGGCAGCGCTACGAGCAGTACTTC.

This CDR3 reads CASSVGWPPEQFF. As DNA, the CDR3 is TGTGCCAGCAGCGTAGGTTGGCCTCCTGAGCAGTTCTTC. V is TRBV9 and J is TRBJ2-1; D ambiguous. The germline gives CDR1 SGDLS, CDR2 YYNGEE. The CDR3 totals 13 residues. Trimming stripped 0 bases from V and 9 bases from J, with 10 bases between. The variable domain in full, with the rest retrieved from reference TRBV9 and TRBJ2-1, is DSGVTQTPKHLITATGQRVTLRCSPRSGDLSVYWYQQSLDQGLQFLIQYYNGEERAKGNILERFSAQQFPDLHSELNLSSLELGDSALYFCASSVGWPPEQFFGPGTRLTVL.

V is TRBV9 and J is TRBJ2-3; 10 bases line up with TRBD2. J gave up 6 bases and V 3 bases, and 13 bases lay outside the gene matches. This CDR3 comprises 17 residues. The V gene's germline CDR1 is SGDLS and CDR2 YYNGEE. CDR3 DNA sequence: TGTGCCAGCAGCGAGGCCCCGGGACTAGCGACGGTGGATACGCAGTATTTT. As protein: CASSEAPGLATVDTQYF.

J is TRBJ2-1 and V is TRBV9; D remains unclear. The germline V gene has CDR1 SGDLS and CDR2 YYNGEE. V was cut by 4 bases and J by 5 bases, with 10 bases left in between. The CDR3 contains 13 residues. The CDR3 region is CASSHPPHNEQFF. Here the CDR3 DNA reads TGTGCCAGCAGCCACCCCCCCCACAATGAGCAGTTCTTC.

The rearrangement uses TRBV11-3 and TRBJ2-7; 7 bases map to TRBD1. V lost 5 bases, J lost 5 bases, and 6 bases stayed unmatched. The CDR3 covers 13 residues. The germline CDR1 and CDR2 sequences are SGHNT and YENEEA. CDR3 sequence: CASSPIQGNEQYF. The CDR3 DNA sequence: TGTGCCAGCAGCCCAATACAGGGGAACGAGCAGTACTTC.

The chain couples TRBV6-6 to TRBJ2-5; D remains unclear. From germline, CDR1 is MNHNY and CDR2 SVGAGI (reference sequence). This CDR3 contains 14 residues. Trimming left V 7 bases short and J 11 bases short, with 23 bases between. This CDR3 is CASTGDLRTREQYF. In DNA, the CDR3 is TGTGCCAGCACCGGAGATCTCCGGACCCGTGAGCAGTACTTC.

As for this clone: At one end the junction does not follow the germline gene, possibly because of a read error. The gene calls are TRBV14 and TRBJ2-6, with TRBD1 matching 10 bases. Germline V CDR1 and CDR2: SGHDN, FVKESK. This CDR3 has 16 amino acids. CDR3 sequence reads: CASSQGSGQGVNVLTF. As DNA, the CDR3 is TGTGCCAGCAGCCAAGGAAGTGGACAGGGGGTCAACGTCCTGACTTTC.

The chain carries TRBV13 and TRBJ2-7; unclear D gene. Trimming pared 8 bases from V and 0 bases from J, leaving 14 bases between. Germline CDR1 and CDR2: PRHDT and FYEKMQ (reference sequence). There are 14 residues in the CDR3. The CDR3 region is CASGDEATSYEQYF. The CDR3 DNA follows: TGTGCCAGCGGGGATGAAGCAACCTCCTACGAGCAGTACTTC. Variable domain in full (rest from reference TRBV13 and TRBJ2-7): AAGVIQSPRHLIKEKRETATLKCYPIPRHDTVYWYQQGPGQDPQFLISFYEKMQSDKGSIPDRFSAQQFSDYHSELNMSSLELGDSALYFCASGDEATSYEQYFGPGTRLTVT.

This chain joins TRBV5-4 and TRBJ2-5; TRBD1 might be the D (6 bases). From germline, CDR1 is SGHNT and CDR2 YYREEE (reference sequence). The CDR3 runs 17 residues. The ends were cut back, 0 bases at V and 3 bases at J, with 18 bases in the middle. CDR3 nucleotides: TGTGCCAGCAGCTTGGTTGGATCATACCGACAGGAAGAGACCCAGTACTTC. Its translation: CASSLVGSYRQEETQYF.

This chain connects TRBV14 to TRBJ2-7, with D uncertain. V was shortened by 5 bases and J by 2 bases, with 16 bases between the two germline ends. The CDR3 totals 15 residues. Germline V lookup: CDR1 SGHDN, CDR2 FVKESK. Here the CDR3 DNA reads TGTGCCAGCAGCGAGTCAATGGCCCAGACCTACGAGCAGTACTTC. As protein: CASSESMAQTYEQYF.

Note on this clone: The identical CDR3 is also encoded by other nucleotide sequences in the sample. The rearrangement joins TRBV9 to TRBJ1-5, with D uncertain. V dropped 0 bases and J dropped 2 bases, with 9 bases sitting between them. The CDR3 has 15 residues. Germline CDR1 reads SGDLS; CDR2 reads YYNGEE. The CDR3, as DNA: TGTGCCAGCAGCGTAGGTGGCCAGGGCAATCAGCCCCAGCATTTT. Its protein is CASSVGGQGNQPQHF.

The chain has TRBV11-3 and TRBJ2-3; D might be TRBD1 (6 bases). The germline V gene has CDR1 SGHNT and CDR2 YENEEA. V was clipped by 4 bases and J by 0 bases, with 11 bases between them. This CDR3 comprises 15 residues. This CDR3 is CASSSHRDSTDTQYF. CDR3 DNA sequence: TGTGCCAGCAGCTCTCACAGGGATAGCACAGATACGCAGTATTTT.

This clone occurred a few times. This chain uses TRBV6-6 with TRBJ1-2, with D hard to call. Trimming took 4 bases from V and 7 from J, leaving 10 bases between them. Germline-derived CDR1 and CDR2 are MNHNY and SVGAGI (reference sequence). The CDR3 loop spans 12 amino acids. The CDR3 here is CASSSVTAGYTF. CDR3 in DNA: TGTGCCAGCAGTTCGGTGACCGCTGGCTACACCTTC.

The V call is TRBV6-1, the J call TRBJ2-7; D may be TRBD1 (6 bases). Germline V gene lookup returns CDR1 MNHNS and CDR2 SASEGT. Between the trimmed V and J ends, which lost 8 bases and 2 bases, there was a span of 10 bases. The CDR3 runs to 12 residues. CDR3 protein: CASGGMPYEQYF. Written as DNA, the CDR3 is TGTGCCAGCGGGGGCATGCCCTACGAGCAGTACTTC.

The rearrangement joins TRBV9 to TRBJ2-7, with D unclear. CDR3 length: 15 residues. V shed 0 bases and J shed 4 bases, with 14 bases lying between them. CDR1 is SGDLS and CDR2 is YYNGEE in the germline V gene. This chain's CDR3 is CASSVGGGPPYEQYF. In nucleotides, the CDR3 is TGTGCCAGCAGCGTAGGGGGTGGTCCCCCGTACGAGCAGTACTTC.

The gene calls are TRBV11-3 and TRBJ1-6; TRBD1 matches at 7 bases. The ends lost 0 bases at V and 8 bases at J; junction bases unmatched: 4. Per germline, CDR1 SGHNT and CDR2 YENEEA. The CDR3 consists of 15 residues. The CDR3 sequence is CASSLDPGGYSPLHF. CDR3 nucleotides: TGTGCCAGCAGCTTAGATCCAGGGGGTTATTCACCCCTCCACTTT.

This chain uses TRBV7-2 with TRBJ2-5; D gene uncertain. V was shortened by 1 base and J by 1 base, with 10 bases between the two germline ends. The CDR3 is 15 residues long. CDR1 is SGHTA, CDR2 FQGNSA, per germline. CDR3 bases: TGTGCCAGCAGCTTAGAGAGCGAGTTCCAAGAGACCCAGTACTTC. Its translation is CASSLESEFQETQYF.

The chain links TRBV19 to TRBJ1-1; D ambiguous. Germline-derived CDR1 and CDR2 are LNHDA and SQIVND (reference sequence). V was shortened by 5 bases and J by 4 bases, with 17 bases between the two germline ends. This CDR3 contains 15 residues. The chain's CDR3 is CASSQRKERGTEAFF. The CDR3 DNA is TGTGCCAGTAGTCAACGGAAGGAGAGAGGCACTGAAGCTTTCTTT.

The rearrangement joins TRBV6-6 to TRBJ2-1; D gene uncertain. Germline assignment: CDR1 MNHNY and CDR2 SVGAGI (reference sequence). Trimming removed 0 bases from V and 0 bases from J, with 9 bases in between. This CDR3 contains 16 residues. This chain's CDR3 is CASSYSRTSSYNEQFF. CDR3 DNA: TGTGCCAGCAGTTACTCCAGAACGAGCTCCTACAATGAGCAGTTCTTC.

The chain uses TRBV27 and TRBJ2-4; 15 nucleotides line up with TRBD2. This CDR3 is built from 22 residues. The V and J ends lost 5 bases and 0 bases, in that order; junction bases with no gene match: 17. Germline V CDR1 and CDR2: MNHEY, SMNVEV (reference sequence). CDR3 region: CASSPLSVGTSGRKGAKNIQYF. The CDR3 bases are TGTGCCAGCAGTCCCCTCTCTGTAGGGACTAGCGGGAGGAAGGGAGCCAAAAACATTCAGTACTTC.

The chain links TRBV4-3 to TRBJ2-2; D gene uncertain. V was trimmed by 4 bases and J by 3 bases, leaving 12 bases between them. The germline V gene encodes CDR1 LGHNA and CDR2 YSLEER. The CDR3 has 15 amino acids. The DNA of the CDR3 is TGCGCCAGCAGCCCAGCCCCCAGTTACACCGGGGAGCTGTTTTTT. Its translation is CASSPAPSYTGELFF.

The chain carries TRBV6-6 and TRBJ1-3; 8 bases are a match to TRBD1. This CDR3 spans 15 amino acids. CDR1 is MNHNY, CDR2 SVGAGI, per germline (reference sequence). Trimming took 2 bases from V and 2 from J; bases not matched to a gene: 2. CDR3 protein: CASSYQGATGNTIYF. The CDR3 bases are TGTGCCAGCAGTTACCAGGGGGCAACTGGAAACACCATATATTTT.

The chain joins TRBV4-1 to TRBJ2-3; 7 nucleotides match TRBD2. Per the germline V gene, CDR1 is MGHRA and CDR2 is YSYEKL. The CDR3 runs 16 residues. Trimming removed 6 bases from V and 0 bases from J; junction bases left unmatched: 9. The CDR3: CASRPYLAASTDTQYF. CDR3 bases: TGCGCCAGCAGACCCTATCTAGCGGCTAGCACAGATACGCAGTATTTT.

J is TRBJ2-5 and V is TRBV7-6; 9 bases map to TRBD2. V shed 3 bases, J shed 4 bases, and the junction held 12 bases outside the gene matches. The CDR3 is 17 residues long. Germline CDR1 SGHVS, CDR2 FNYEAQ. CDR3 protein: CASSFRPGLAAGETQYF. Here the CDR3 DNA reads TGTGCCAGCAGCTTCCGACCGGGACTAGCTGCTGGAGAGACCCAGTACTTC.

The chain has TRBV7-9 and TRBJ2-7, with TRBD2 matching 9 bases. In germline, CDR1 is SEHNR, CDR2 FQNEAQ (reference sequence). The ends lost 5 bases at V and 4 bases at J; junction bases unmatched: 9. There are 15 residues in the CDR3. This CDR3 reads CASSGLAYGFYEQYF. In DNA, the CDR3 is TGTGCCAGCAGCGGACTAGCGTACGGATTTTACGAGCAGTACTTC. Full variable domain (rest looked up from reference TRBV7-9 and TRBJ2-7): DTGVSQNPRHKITKRGQNVTFRCDPISEHNRLYWYRQTLGQGPEFLTYFQNEAQLEKSRLLSDRFSAERPKGSFSTLEIQRTEQGDSAMYLCASSGLAYGFYEQYFGPGTRLTVT.

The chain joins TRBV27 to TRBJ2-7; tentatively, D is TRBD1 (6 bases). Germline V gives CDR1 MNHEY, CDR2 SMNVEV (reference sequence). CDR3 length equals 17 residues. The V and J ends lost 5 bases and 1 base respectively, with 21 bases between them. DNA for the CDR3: TGTGCCAGCAGTCTCTACTCTGGGCAGGGGTTGTCCTACGAGCAGTACTTC. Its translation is CASSLYSGQGLSYEQYF.

The CDR3 sequence: CASSQESTFSYEQYF. In nucleotides, the CDR3 is TGTGCCAGCAGCCAAGAGTCCACCTTCTCCTACGAGCAGTACTTC. The V call is TRBV4-2, the J call TRBJ2-7; D is ambiguous. The ends were cut back, 0 bases at V and 0 bases at J, with 9 bases in the middle. Looked up from germline, CDR1 is LGHNA and CDR2 is YNFKEQ. CDR3 length: 15 amino acids.